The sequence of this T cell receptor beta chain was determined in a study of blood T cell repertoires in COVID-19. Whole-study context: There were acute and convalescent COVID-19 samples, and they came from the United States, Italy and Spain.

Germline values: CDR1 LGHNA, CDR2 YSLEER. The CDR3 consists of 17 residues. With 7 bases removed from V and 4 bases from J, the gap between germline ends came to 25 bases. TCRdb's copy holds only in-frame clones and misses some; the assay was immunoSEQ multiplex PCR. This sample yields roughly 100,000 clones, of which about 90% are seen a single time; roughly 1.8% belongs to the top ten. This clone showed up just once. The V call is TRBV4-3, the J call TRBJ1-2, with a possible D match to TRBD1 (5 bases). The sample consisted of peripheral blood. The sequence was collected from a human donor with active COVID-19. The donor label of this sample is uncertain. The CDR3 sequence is CASTYSLTPTDSYGYTF. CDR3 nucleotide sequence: TGCGCCAGCACCTATTCCCTCACCCCGACAGACAGCTATGGCTACACCTTC.